Sequencing of this T cell receptor beta chain was carried out in a study of human T cells and chemical hapten exposure. Looking at the study overall: Cases of alopecia areata, totalis or universalis occurred in a predominantly female patient group.

This clonotype was found many times. Its target is not known. Whole-study findings and limits: Controls had significantly fewer large CDR3 similarity clusters than were formed by expanded TCRs.

TCRdb re-called the RACE reads with MiXCR, one entry per CDR3 protein. The sample shows roughly 180,000 distinct CDR3 sequences, approximately 14% of them seen only once. The germline CDR1 and CDR2 sequences are MDHEN and SYDVKM. There are 12 residues in the CDR3. V was clipped by 6 bases and J by 4 bases, with 9 bases between them. The sample's time point: patch test 1, 2 weeks after DPC sensitization. Treatment noted: therapeutic diphenylcyclopropenone sensitization with weekly scalp DPC. The clonotype was recovered from a woman in her twenties or thirties with alopecia areata. Some clones in this sample may be carry-over from other donors' samples. The chain carries TRBV28 and TRBJ1-1, with D uncertain. The sequenced sample was whole blood, obtained in connection with sensitization to the hapten diphenylcyclopropenone (DPC). The CDR3 loop is CASRGLLTEAFF. In DNA, the CDR3 is TGTGCCAGCAGAGGACTACTCACTGAAGCTTTCTTT.